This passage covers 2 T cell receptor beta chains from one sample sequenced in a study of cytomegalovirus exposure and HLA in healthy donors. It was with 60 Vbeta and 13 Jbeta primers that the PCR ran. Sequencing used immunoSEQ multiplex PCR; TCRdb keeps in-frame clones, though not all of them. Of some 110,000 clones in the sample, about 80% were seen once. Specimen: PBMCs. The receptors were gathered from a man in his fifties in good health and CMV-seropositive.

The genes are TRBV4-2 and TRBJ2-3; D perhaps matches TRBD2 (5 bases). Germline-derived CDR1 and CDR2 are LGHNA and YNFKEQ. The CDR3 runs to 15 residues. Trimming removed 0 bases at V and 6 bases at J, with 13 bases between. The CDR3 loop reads CASSQDKAVDDTQYF. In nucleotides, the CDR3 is TGTGCCAGCAGCCAAGATAAAGCGGTAGACGATACGCAGTATTTT.

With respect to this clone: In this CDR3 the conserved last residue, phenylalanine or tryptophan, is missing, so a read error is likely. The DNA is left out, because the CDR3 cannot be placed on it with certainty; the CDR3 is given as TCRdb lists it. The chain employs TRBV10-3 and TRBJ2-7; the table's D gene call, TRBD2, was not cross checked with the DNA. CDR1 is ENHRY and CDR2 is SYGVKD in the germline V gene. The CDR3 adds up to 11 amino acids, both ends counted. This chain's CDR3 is CATSGGQLVNI.